The sequence of this T cell receptor (beta chain) was determined in a study of blood T cells in healthy people across ages. Whole-study results and caveats: Naive T cell percentage showed a strong correlation with TCR beta diversity. The fall in TCR beta diversity per million T cells was roughly linear with age. Unknown donor CMV status possibly confounded expanded clonotype changes.

This clonotype was detected ten times or more. Its antigen remains unidentified. A second PCR of 7 to 11 cycles used a sample-barcoded 5' primer and a J-beta primer mix. A template-switch adaptor that had 12 random nucleotides put a tag on each cDNA molecule. TCRdb reanalysed the 5' RACE reads using MiXCR and keeps one entry per CDR3 protein. The profile shows some 1,500,000 distinct CDR3 sequences, roughly two fifths of them singletons. This clonotype originated in a young woman in good health. Material for sequencing was blood.

CDR3 in DNA: TGTGCCAGCAGTGAATGGGACAGGGGGAACTATGGCTACACCTTC. It specifies CASSEWDRGNYGYTF. The chain recombines TRBV25-1 with TRBJ1-2, with 11 nucleotides matching TRBD1. CDR1 MGHDK and CDR2 SYGVNS come from the germline V gene. V trimming: 1 base; J trimming: 2 bases; junction bases outside the gene matches: 0. This CDR3 comprises 15 residues.